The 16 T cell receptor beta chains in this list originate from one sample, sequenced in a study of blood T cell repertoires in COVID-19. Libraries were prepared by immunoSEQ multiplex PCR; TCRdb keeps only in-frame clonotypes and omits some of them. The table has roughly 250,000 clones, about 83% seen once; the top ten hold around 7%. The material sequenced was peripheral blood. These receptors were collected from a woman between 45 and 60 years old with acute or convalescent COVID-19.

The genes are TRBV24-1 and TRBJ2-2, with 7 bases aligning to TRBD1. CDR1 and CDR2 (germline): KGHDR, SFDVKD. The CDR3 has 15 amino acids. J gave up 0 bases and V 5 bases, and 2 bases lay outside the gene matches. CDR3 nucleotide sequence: TGTGCCACCAGTGGACAGGGTTCGAACACCGGGGAGCTGTTTTTT. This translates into CATSGQGSNTGELFF.

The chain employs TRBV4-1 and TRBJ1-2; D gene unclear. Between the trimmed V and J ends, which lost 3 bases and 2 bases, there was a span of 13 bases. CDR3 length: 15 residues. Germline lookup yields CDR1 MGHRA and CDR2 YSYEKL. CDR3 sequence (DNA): TGCGCCAGCAGCCATCCTTCGACGGGGAACTATGGCTACACCTTC. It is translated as CASSHPSTGNYGYTF.

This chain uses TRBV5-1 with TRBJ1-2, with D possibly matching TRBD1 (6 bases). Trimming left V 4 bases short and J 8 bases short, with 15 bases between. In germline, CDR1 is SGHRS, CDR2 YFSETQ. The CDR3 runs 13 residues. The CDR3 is CASSEQGGEGYTF. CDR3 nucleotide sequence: TGCGCCAGCAGCGAACAGGGTGGAGAAGGCTACACCTTC. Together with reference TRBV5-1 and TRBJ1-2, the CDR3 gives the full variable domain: KAGVTQTPRYLIKTRGQQVTLSCSPISGHRSVSWYQQTPGQGLQFLFEYFSETQRNKGNFPGRFSGRQFSNSRSEMNVSTLELGDSALYLCASSEQGGEGYTFGSGTRLTVV.

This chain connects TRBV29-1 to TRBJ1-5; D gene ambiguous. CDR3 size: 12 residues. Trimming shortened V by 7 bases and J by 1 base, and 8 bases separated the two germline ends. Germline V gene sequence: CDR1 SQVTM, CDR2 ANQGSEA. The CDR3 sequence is CSGGESNQPQHF. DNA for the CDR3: TGCAGCGGCGGAGAAAGCAATCAGCCCCAGCATTTT.

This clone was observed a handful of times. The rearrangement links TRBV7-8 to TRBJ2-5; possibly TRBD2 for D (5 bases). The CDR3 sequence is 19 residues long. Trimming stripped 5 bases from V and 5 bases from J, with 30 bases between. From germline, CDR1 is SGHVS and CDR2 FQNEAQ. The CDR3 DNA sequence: TGTGCCAGCAGCGCTACGTTTAGGACCCCCGTTTTACCGGGGGAGACCCAGTACTTC. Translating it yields CASSATFRTPVLPGETQYF.

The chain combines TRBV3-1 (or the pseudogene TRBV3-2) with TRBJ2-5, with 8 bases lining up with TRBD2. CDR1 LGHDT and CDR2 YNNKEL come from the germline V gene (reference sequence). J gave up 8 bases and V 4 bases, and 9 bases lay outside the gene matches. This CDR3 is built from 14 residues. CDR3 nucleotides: TGTGCCAGCAGCCGTGACGGGGGGGGAGGAACCCAGTACTTC. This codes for CASSRDGGGGTQYF.

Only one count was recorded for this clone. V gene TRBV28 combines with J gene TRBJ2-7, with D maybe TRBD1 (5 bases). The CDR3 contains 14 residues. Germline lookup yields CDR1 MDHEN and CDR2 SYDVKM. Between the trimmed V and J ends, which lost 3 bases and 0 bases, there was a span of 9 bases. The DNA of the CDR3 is TGTGCCAGCAGTTTTACAGGAGACTCCTACGAGCAGTACTTC. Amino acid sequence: CASSFTGDSYEQYF.

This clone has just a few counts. Here the CDR3 reads CASSSRLGGGEQYF. The CDR3 nucleotides are TGTGCCAGCAGCTCCCGCTTGGGAGGCGGCGAGCAGTACTTC. V and J are TRBV11-3 and TRBJ2-7, with D possibly TRBD2 on 6 matching bases. V was clipped by 4 bases and J by 6 bases, with 16 bases between them. This CDR3 spans 14 amino acids. Germline V gives CDR1 SGHNT, CDR2 YENEEA.

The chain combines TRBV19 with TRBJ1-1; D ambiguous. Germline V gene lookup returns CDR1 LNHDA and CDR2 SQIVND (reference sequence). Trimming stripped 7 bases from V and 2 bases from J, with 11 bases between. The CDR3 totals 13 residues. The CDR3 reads CASIGRVNTEAFF. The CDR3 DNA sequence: TGTGCCAGTATTGGGAGGGTAAACACTGAAGCTTTCTTT.

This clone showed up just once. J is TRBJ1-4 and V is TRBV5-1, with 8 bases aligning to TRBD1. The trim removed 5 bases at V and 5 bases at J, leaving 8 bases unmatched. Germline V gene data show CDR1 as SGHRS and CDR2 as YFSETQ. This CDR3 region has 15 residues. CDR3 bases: TGCGCCAGCAGTGGACAGGGAACTCTAAATGAAAAACTGTTTTTT. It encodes CASSGQGTLNEKLFF.

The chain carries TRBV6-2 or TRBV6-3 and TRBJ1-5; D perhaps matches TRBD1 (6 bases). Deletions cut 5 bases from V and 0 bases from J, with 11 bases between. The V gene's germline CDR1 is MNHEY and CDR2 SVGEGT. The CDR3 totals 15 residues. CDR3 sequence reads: CASSHGQISNQPQHF. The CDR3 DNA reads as TGTGCCAGCAGTCACGGACAGATTAGCAATCAGCCCCAGCATTTT.

The CDR3 here is CASNWGQNGYTF. The CDR3 DNA is TGTGCCAGCAACTGGGGACAGAATGGCTACACCTTC. The gene calls are TRBV5-8 and TRBJ1-2; 7 positions match TRBD1. The CDR3 has 12 residues. Germline loops: CDR1 SGHTS, CDR2 YDEGEE. Trimming removed 6 bases from V and 6 bases from J; junction bases left unmatched: 5.

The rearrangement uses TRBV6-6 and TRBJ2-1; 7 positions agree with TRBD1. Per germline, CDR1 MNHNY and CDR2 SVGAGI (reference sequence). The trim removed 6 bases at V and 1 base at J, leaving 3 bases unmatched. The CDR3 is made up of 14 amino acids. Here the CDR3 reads CASSQGQSYNEQFF. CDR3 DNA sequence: TGTGCCAGCAGCCAGGGACAGTCCTACAATGAGCAGTTCTTC.

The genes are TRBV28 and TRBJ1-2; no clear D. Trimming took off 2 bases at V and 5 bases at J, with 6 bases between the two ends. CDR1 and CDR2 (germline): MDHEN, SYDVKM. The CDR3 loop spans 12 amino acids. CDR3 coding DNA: TGTGCCAGCAGTTTAAAGGAGTATGGCTACACCTTC. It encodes CASSLKEYGYTF.

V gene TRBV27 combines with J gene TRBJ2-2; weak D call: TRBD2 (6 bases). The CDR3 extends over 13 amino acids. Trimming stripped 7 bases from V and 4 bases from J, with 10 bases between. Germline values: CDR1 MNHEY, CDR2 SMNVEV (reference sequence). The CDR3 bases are TGTGCCAGCATCTCGGAGGGCACCGGGGAGCTGTTTTTT. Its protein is CASISEGTGELFF.

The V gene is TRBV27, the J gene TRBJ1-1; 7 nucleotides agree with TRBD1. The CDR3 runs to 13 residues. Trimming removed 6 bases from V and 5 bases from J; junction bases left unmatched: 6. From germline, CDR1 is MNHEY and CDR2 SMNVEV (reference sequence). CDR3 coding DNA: TGTGCCAGCAGCCAAAAGACAGGGACTGAAGCTTTCTTT. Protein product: CASSQKTGTEAFF.